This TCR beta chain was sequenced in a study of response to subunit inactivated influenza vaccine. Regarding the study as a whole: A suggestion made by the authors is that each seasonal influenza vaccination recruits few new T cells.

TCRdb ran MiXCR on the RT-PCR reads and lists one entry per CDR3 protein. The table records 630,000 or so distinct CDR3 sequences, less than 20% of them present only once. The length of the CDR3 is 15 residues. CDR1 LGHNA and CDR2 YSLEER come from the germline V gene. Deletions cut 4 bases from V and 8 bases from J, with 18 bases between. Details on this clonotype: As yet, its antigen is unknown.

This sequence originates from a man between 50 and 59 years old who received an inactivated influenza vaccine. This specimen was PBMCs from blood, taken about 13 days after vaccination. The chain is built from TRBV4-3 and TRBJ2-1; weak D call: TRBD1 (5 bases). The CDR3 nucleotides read TGCGCCAGCAGCCTCCACGGACATACGGGCGATGAGCAGTTCTTC. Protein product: CASSLHGHTGDEQFF.